The rows below give T cell receptor beta chains drawn from one sample of a study of cytomegalovirus exposure and HLA in healthy donors. Sequenced by immunoSEQ multiplex PCR; TCRdb stores in-frame clones only, minus some. The sample includes some 210,000 clones, around 83% of them seen just once. The sequencing input was PBMCs. The receptors originated from a woman in her forties or fifties in good health and CMV-seropositive. Each CDR3 is given with its conserved first and last residue. D genes are given only for firm matches. The size entry is marked missing in some rows and otherwise reads once, few, many or a size class.

18 . TRBJ2-7 TRBV5-1 . TGCGCCAGCAGCCCCGGACAGGGGTCTAGCGGGGCCCTCTACGAGCAGTACTTC CASSPGQGSSGALYEQYF
14 . TRBJ2-5 TRBV7-3 TRBD1 TGTGCCAGCAGCCTCGACAGGGGGCATGAGACCCAGTACTTC CASSLDRGHETQYF
16 once TRBJ2-7 TRBV5-1 TRBD2 TGCGCCAGCAGGCGGAGCGGGGGAGTCACTCCTACGGGGCAGTACTTC CASRRSGGVTPTGQYF
13 once TRBJ2-5 TRBV5-1 TRBD1 TGCGCCAGCAGCTTGGCAGGGGGAGAGACCCAGTACTTC CASSLAGGETQYF
13 once TRBJ1-1 TRBV27 . TGTGCCAGCAGTCCCGAGGTGAACACTGAAGCTTTCTTT CASSPEVNTEAFF
17 . TRBJ2-5 TRBV15 TRBD2 TGTGCCACCAGCAGAGGGGGACTAGCGGGGGGAGGGGAGACCCAGTACTTC CATSRGGLAGGGETQYF
13 . TRBJ1-2 TRBV9 . TGTGCCAGCAGCGACAGAAACTACTATGGCTACACCTTC CASSDRNYYGYTF
13 few TRBJ2-1 TRBV4-3 TRBD1 TGCGCCAGCAGCCCTAGACAGGGCGATGAGCAGTTCTTC CASSPRQGDEQFF
15 . TRBJ1-4 TRBV5-5 TRBD1 TGTGCCAGCAGCTTGTGGGGGACAGTGAATGAAAAACTGTTTTTT CASSLWGTVNEKLFF
15 . TRBJ1-3 TRBV7-2 TRBD1 TGTGCCAGCAGCGCGTCCGGGACAGGGGTAAACACCATATATTTT CASSASGTGVNTIYF
14 few TRBJ2-7 TRBV6-9 . TGTGCCAGCAGTTACGGTGGCGGTGGCTACGAGCAGTACTTC CASSYGGGGYEQYF
19 . TRBJ2-5 TRBV11-1 TRBD2 TGTGCCAGCAGCTTTTCCGGACTAGCGGGGGGCCCCAGTCAAGAGACCCAGTACTTC CASSFSGLAGGPSQETQYF
14 . TRBJ2-5 TRBV6-5 TRBD1 TGTGCCAGCAGTCAGGGGGCGGTCCGGGAGACCCAGTACTTC CASSQGAVRETQYF
17 few TRBJ1-1 TRBV6-1 TRBD1 TGTGCCAGCAGTGACCAACACCGGGGACAGGGTGGGACGGAAGCTTTCTTT CASSDQHRGQGGTEAFF
17 . TRBJ1-5 TRBV6-1 TRBD1 TGTGCCAGCAGTGCGATGACAGGGGGCGGCCTTAATCAGCCCCAGCATTTT CASSAMTGGGLNQPQHF
17 . TRBJ2-3 TRBV5-1 TRBD2 TGCGCCAGCAGCTATGGGACTAGCGGGGGGGGGTTGGATACGCAGTATTTT CASSYGTSGGGLDTQYF
13 . TRBJ2-1 TRBV11-3 . TGTGCCAGCAGCTTAGGGTTTAGCAATGAGCAGTTCTTC CASSLGFSNEQFF
14 . TRBJ1-1 TRBV2 . TGTGCCAGCAGTGTGCAGTTCACGAACACTGAAGCTTTCTTT CASSVQFTNTEAFF
17 . TRBJ1-3 TRBV27 TRBD1 TGTGCCAGCAGTTTAGGGACAGGGGGCGCATCTGGAAACACCATATATTTT CASSLGTGGASGNTIYF
14 . TRBJ1-2 TRBV6-1 . TGTGCCAGCAGTGAGGGAGAGGCCCACTATGGCTACACCTTC CASSEGEAHYGYTF
12 . TRBJ2-2 TRBV5-5 . TGTGCCAGCAGCTCAGTCTCCGGGGAGCTGTTTTTT CASSSVSGELFF
16 . TRBJ1-3 TRBV15 . TGTGCCACCAGCAGTGTACGGCAGGTCCAAGGAAACACCATATATTTT CATSSVRQVQGNTIYF
14 . TRBJ1-2 TRBV6-6 . TGTGCCAGCAGTTACCGGCAGGCTAACTATGGCTACACCTTC CASSYRQANYGYTF
13 few TRBJ2-1 TRBV18 . TGTGCCAGCTCACTTCTTCGGGGCAATGAGCAGTTCTTC CASSLLRGNEQFF
13 . TRBJ2-7 TRBV6-1 TRBD1 TGTGCCAGCCGGGACAGGGGCGGGTACGAGCAGTACTTC CASRDRGGYEQYF
11 . TRBJ1-1 TRBV7-9 . TGTTCCAGCAGCAGGGGCCCTGAAGCTTTCTTT CSSSRGPEAFF
15 . TRBJ2-1 TRBV18 TRBD2 TGTGCCAGCTCACCCCCGGGACTAGCGGGGGGGGAGCAGTTCTTC CASSPPGLAGGEQFF
16 few TRBJ2-7 TRBV21-1 . TGTGCCAGCAGCAAAGGTACAGGACAGGGGACCCACGAGCAGTACTTC CASSKGTGQGTHEQYF
12 . TRBJ2-7 TRBV2 . TGTGCCAGCAAGGGGGTCTCCTACGAGCAGTACTTC CASKGVSYEQYF
16 . TRBJ2-1 TRBV7-2 TRBD2 TGTGCCAGCAGCATAGGACTAGCGGGGTACTACAATGAGCAGTTCTTC CASSIGLAGYYNEQFF
16 . TRBJ1-5 TRBV28 TRBD1 TGTGCCAGCAGAGTCCGTGCAGGGGGCATAATACAGCCCCAGCATTTT CASRVRAGGIIQPQHF
12 . TRBJ2-5 TRBV6-1 . TGTGCCAGCAGCCCGACCGGGGGGACCCAGTACTTC CASSPTGGTQYF
15 . TRBJ1-2 TRBV28 TRBD1 TGTGCCAGCAGCCAATCCGGGACAGGGGGGTATGGCTACACCTTC CASSQSGTGGYGYTF
16 . TRBJ1-5 TRBV5-6 . TGTGCCAGCAGCTATTCCGGGACTGCCAGCAATCAGCCCCAGCATTTT CASSYSGTASNQPQHF
16 . TRBJ1-1 TRBV7-6 . TGTGCCAGCAGCTTAGAGGGACACCGGATGAACACTGAAGCTTTCTTT CASSLEGHRMNTEAFF
15 . TRBJ2-1 TRBV6-4 TRBD2 TGTGCCAGCAGTGAACTAGCGGGGAATTACAATGAGCAGTTCTTC CASSELAGNYNEQFF
16 . TRBJ2-1 TRBV11-2 TRBD1 TGTGCCAGCAGCTACACTGTTGGGACAGGGCGAAGTGAGCAGTTCTTC CASSYTVGTGRSEQFF
12 . TRBJ2-4 TRBV30 . TGTGCCTGCGCCCAGGGGAAAAACATTCAGTACTTC CACAQGKNIQYF
15 . TRBJ1-5 TRBV7-8 TRBD1 TGTGCCAGCAGCTCCGGTCCGGGACAGGTCCAGCCCCAGCATTTT CASSSGPGQVQPQHF
16 . TRBJ2-2 TRBV4-3 . TGCGCCAGCAGTCAAGGCTGGGCAATGAACACCGGGGAGCTGTTTTTT CASSQGWAMNTGELFF
15 . TRBJ1-5 TRBV5-6 . TGTGCCAGCAGCTCCCCGAGGCAAAGCAATCAGCCCCAGCATTTT CASSSPRQSNQPQHF
13 few TRBJ1-1 TRBV10-3 . TGTGCCACCACACAGGGTGAGAACACTGAAGCTTTCTTT CATTQGENTEAFF
17 . TRBJ1-3 TRBV7-2 TRBD1 TGTGCCAGCAGCTTTTCAACAGGGGTGATCTCTGGAAACACCATATATTTT CASSFSTGVISGNTIYF
13 . TRBJ1-1 TRBV25-1 TRBD1 TGTGCCAGCAGTTTAGCAGGGGGCACTGAAGCTTTCTTT CASSLAGGTEAFF
13 . TRBJ1-1 TRBV6-1 . TGTGCCAGCAGACAGGAGACGAACACTGAAGCTTTCTTT CASRQETNTEAFF
16 . TRBJ1-6 TRBV4-1 . TGCGCCAGCAGCCAAGGACCACACCCAGGGGATTCACCCCTCCACTTT CASSQGPHPGDSPLHF
14 . TRBJ1-2 TRBV27 . TGTGCCAGCAGTTTGGGGTCAGGGTCCTATGGCTACACCTTC CASSLGSGSYGYTF
16 once TRBJ1-2 TRBV7-9 TRBD1 TGTGCCAGCAGCCCTACGGGACAGGGGATGATCTATGGCTACACCTTC CASSPTGQGMIYGYTF
17 . TRBJ1-5 TRBV19 TRBD1 TGTGCCAGTAGCATAAGGGGGACAGTATATAGCAATCAGCCCCAGCATTTT CASSIRGTVYSNQPQHF
13 once TRBJ2-2 TRBV9 . TGTGCCAGCAGCGTAGTGAGGGACGGGGAGCTGTTTTTT CASSVVRDGELFF
13 few TRBJ2-1 TRBV7-2 TRBD1 TGTGCCAGCAGCTTCGACAGGGTCAATGAGCAGTTCTTC CASSFDRVNEQFF
14 few TRBJ2-5 TRBV7-2 . TGTGCCAGCAGCCCCATTGCGGGGCAAGAGACCCAGTACTTC CASSPIAGQETQYF
17 . TRBJ2-3 TRBV7-3 TRBD2 TGTGCCAGCAGGGGTACAGGACTAGCGGGAGGCACAGATACGCAGTATTTT CASRGTGLAGGTDTQYF
16 . TRBJ2-2 TRBV27 TRBD1 TGTGCCAGCAGTTTTGACAGGGGGCTGGGCACCGGGGAGCTGTTTTTT CASSFDRGLGTGELFF